This passage covers 8 T cell receptor beta chains from one sample sequenced in a study of cytomegalovirus exposure and HLA in healthy donors. The table came from immunoSEQ multiplex PCR; TCRdb's copy has only in-frame clones and leaves some out. The sample records 120,000 to 150,000 clones, about 88% being singletons. Input material: PBMCs. The receptors come from a woman younger than 30 in good health and CMV-seropositive.

The chain uses TRBV6-6 and TRBJ2-2, with TRBD2 matching over 10 bases. Germline CDR1 and CDR2: MNHNY and SVGAGI (reference sequence). The CDR3 loop spans 16 amino acids. V dropped 5 bases and J dropped 8; count of bases not matched to a gene: 11. This chain's CDR3 is CASSPRAAGGAGELFF. The CDR3 DNA reads as TGTGCCAGCAGTCCCCGGGCAGCGGGAGGGGCGGGGGAGCTGTTTTTT.

The CDR3 is CASREQGNTEAFF. In DNA, the CDR3 is TGTGCCAGCAGGGAACAGGGGAACACTGAAGCTTTCTTT. The rearrangement links TRBV28 to TRBJ1-1, with D perhaps TRBD1 (6 bases). There are 13 residues in the CDR3. V was trimmed by 6 bases and J by 1 base, leaving 9 bases between them. CDR1 and CDR2 (germline): MDHEN, SYDVKM.

The rearrangement uses TRBV14 and TRBJ2-7; D is undetermined. This CDR3 has 14 residues. Trimming took 0 bases from V and 2 from J, leaving 8 bases between them. Germline-derived CDR1 and CDR2 are SGHDN and FVKESK. CDR3 in amino acids: CASSQETGAYEQYF. The CDR3 DNA follows: TGTGCCAGCAGCCAAGAGACTGGAGCCTACGAGCAGTACTTC.

The chain combines TRBV10-2 with TRBJ2-5, with D hard to call. CDR1 is WSHSY and CDR2 is SAAADI in the germline V gene. CDR3 length: 12 residues. Trimming took 0 bases from V and 4 from J, leaving 3 bases between them. The CDR3 is CASSESLETQYF. Written as DNA, the CDR3 is TGCGCCAGCAGTGAGTCTCTAGAGACCCAGTACTTC.

V is TRBV14 and J is TRBJ1-1, with D hard to call. The length of the CDR3 is 15 residues. Germline lookup yields CDR1 SGHDN and CDR2 FVKESK. Between the trimmed V and J ends, which lost 4 bases and 2 bases, there was a span of 14 bases. For the CDR3, the DNA is TGTGCCAGCAGCCGTCTCGGTTTCCTCAACACTGAAGCTTTCTTT. Translating gives CASSRLGFLNTEAFF.

About this clone: Relative to the germline gene, one junction end is altered; a read error may explain this. The genes are TRBV7-7 and TRBJ2-2, with TRBD2 identical over 11 bases. Looked up from germline, CDR1 is SSHAT and CDR2 is FNYEAQ (reference sequence). The CDR3 is 18 amino acids. CDR3 amino acids: CASSLAVAGGPATGELFF. The CDR3 DNA is TGTGCTAGCAGCTTAGCGGTAGCGGGAGGGCCCGCCACCGGGGAGCTGTTTTTT.

The chain is built from TRBV5-1 and TRBJ1-5; D gene ambiguous. Trimming stripped 4 bases from V and 2 bases from J, with 10 bases between. Germline V gene data show CDR1 as SGHRS and CDR2 as YFSETQ. This CDR3 has 14 amino acids. Here the CDR3 reads CASSRLGGNQPQHF. The CDR3 nucleotides read TGCGCCAGCAGCCGGCTAGGAGGCAATCAGCCCCAGCATTTT.

The chain's CDR3 is CASSSSRGNEQFF. The CDR3 DNA sequence: TGTGCCAGCAGCTCTAGTCGGGGCAATGAGCAGTTCTTC. This rearrangement joins TRBV7-2 to TRBJ2-1; tentative D call: TRBD2 (5 bases). CDR1 and CDR2 from the germline V gene are SGHTA and FQGNSA. The CDR3 runs to 13 residues. V was clipped by 4 bases and J by 6 bases, with 10 bases between them.